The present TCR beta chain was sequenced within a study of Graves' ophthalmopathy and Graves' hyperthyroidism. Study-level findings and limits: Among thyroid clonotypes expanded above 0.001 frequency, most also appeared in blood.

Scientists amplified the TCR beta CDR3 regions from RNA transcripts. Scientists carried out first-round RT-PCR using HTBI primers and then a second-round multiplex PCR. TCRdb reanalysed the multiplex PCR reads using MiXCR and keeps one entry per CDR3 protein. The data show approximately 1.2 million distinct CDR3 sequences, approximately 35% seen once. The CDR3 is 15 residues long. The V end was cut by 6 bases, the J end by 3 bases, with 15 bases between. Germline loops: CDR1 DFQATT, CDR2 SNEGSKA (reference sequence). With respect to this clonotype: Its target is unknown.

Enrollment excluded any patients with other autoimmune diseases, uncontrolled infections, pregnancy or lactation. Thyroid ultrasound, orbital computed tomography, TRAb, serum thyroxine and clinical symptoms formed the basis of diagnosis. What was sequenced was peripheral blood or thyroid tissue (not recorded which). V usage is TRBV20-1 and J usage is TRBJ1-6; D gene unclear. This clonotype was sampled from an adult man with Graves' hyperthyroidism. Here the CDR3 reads CSASSTWGYNSPLHF. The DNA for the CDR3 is TGCAGTGCCAGTAGTACCTGGGGCTATAATTCACCCCTCCACTTT.